The 30 T cell receptor beta chains presented below share a single source sample, sequenced in a study of Ad26.COV2.S vaccination and SARS-CoV-2 variants (dated by TCRdb to the early 2020s). This specimen's treatment or condition label, per the study, means: 15 to 20 received Ad26.COV2.S at low or high dose, single or two shots; roughly five received placebo; per-sample allocation not given. For vaccine and placebo recipients, the sequenced repertoires came from samples collected on day 63 after the first injection. Receptor amplification or capture employed the immunoSEQ multiplex PCR assay. TCRdb's version of the immuneACCESS table is confined to in-frame rearrangements and falls short of the full clone set. An unresolved V gene accounts for under half of the shortfall where checked; the remainder is of unknown origin. This sample gives a few hundred thousand clones in total; roughly 85% of them show up just once. The top ten hold just under 7.5% of the sample.

The specimen was peripheral blood, collected in a trial of Ad26.COV2.S vaccine versus placebo. The receptor set was obtained from a person aged 18-60 years who received the Ad26.COV2.S COVID-19 vaccine or a placebo.

The chain links TRBV5-4 to TRBJ2-3, with no clear D. CDR1 and CDR2 from the germline V gene are SGHNT and YYREEE (reference sequence). V dropped 1 base and J dropped 2 bases, with 8 bases sitting between them. There are 14 residues in the CDR3. The CDR3 DNA is TGTGCCAGCAGCTTGAAACAGACCACAGATACGCAGTATTTT. Translating gives CASSLKQTTDTQYF.

In regard to this clone: At one end the junction does not follow the germline gene, possibly because of a read error. The sample carries other DNA sequences with the same CDR3. The chain has TRBV18 and TRBJ1-4, with D perhaps TRBD1 (6 bases). There are 13 residues in the CDR3. CDR1 is KGHSH, CDR2 LQKENI, per germline. As DNA, the CDR3 is TGTGCCAGCTCACCGCAGTCGACAGGACTGAGGTGGTTC. Translated, it gives CASSPQSTGLRWF.

The chain uses TRBV19 and TRBJ2-7; 7 bases match TRBD1. The junction had 4 bases not matched to a gene; V was cut back by 6 bases and J by 2 bases. The CDR3 extends over 13 amino acids. The germline CDR1 and CDR2 sequences are LNHDA and SQIVND (reference sequence). DNA for the CDR3: TGTGCCAGTAGCCGGGACAGAGCCTACGAGCAGTACTTC. Translating it yields CASSRDRAYEQYF.

The chain is built from TRBV5-1 and TRBJ2-3; D perhaps matches TRBD2 (6 bases). Germline-derived CDR1 and CDR2 are SGHRS and YFSETQ. Trimming stripped 4 bases from V and 1 base from J, with 10 bases between. The CDR3 runs to 14 residues. The CDR3 bases are TGCGCCAGCAGCACCGGGGGAGGCACAGATACGCAGTATTTT. The encoded protein is CASSTGGGTDTQYF.

The DNA for the CDR3 is TGTGCCATCAGTGAGTACCCGACAGACTCGAACACTGAAGCTTTCTTT. Translated, it gives CAISEYPTDSNTEAFF. This sequence joins TRBV10-3 and TRBJ1-1, with TRBD1 as a possible D gene (5 bases). This CDR3 has 16 amino acids. The V gene lost 1 base and the J gene lost 1 base, with 13 bases spanning the gap. Germline CDR1 reads ENHRY; CDR2 reads SYGVKD.

The chain combines TRBV5-1 with TRBJ2-3, with 8 bases that match TRBD2. The ends lost 0 bases at V and 5 bases at J; junction bases unmatched: 2. Germline assignment: CDR1 SGHRS and CDR2 YFSETQ. The CDR3 loop spans 14 amino acids. The CDR3 loop reads CASSLAGGVDTQYF. The DNA for the CDR3 is TGCGCCAGCAGCTTGGCGGGAGGGGTAGATACGCAGTATTTT. The whole variable domain, filled in from reference TRBV5-1 and TRBJ2-3, reads KAGVTQTPRYLIKTRGQQVTLSCSPISGHRSVSWYQQTPGQGLQFLFEYFSETQRNKGNFPGRFSGRQFSNSRSEMNVSTLELGDSALYLCASSLAGGVDTQYFGPGTRLTVL.

The chain couples TRBV6-5 to TRBJ1-1, with TRBD1 identical over 9 bases. CDR1 and CDR2 from the germline V gene are MNHEY and SVGAGI. After removal of 6 bases from V and 5 bases from J, the junction contained 10 bases not matched to a gene. CDR3 length: 15 residues. The CDR3 nucleotides read TGTGCCAGCAGCCTGGACAGGGGAAGTTGGACTGAAGCTTTCTTT. It encodes CASSLDRGSWTEAFF.

The V call is TRBV27, the J call TRBJ1-4, with TRBD1 matching 8 bases. V gave up 6 bases and J gave up 7 bases; unmatched junction bases: 10. Germline V lookup: CDR1 MNHEY, CDR2 SMNVEV (reference sequence). The CDR3 consists of 15 residues. The CDR3 coding sequence is TGTGCCAGCAGCCTCGACGACAGGGGTTCTGAAAAACTGTTTTTT. It translates to CASSLDDRGSEKLFF.

This clone came up a few times. The chain recombines TRBV6-2 or TRBV6-3 with TRBJ2-7; perhaps TRBD1 as D (5 bases). Deletions cut 4 bases from V and 4 bases from J, with 8 bases between. Per germline, CDR1 MNHEY and CDR2 SVGEGT. This CDR3 spans 12 amino acids. In DNA form, the CDR3 reads TGTGCCAGCAGTTCGCAGGGATACGAGCAGTACTTC. It translates to CASSSQGYEQYF.

The chain carries TRBV5-4 and TRBJ2-4; 8 bases align to TRBD1. With 0 bases clipped from V and 8 bases from J, the junction kept 7 bases outside the gene matches. The germline CDR1 and CDR2 sequences are SGHNT and YYREEE (reference sequence). This CDR3 is 15 amino acids long. For the CDR3, the DNA is TGTGCCAGCAGCTTGGGGGGCGGACAGGGTCACATTCAGTACTTC. Amino acids: CASSLGGGQGHIQYF.

The chain has TRBV27 and TRBJ2-7; D is ambiguous. V was cut by 4 bases and J by 7 bases, with 14 bases left in between. Germline values: CDR1 MNHEY, CDR2 SMNVEV (reference sequence). CDR3 length equals 13 residues. CDR3: CASSSTPYVEQYF. The CDR3, as DNA: TGTGCCAGCAGTTCCACCCCCTACGTAGAGCAGTACTTC.

The chain is built from TRBV5-4 and TRBJ1-3; D not resolved. Looked up from germline, CDR1 is SGHNT and CDR2 is YYREEE (reference sequence). V was pared by 4 bases and J by 5 bases, with 7 bases between. This CDR3 contains 12 residues. This CDR3 reads CASSLDRNTIYF. CDR3 in DNA: TGTGCCAGCAGCCTCGATCGAAACACCATATATTTT.

The rearrangement joins TRBV7-2 to TRBJ2-3; D is unclear. The CDR3 sequence is 13 residues long. V was trimmed by 2 bases and J by 3 bases, leaving 6 bases between them. Germline CDR1 SGHTA, CDR2 FQGNSA. The DNA for the CDR3 is TGTGCCAGCAGCTTACAAGCGACAGATACGCAGTATTTT. This codes for CASSLQATDTQYF.

This chain uses TRBV10-2 with TRBJ2-6; D uncertain. The CDR3 is 13 amino acids. Germline assignment: CDR1 WSHSY and CDR2 SAAADI. V was clipped by 8 bases and J by 4 bases, with 9 bases between them. CDR3 nucleotides: TGCGCCAGCGGAAAGACGGGGGCCAACGTCCTGACTTTC. This translates into CASGKTGANVLTF.

This clone was seen more than once but under ten times. The chain carries TRBV12-3 or TRBV12-4 and TRBJ2-1, with TRBD1 identical over 7 bases. The CDR3 contains 13 residues. V shed 6 bases and J 9 bases; nucleotides not matched to a gene: 8. The CDR3 DNA reads TGTGCCAGCAGACGGACAGGTATGGCTGAGCAGTTCTTC. Protein product: CASRRTGMAEQFF.

The gene calls are TRBV20-1 and TRBJ1-1, with D uncertain. Germline-derived CDR1 and CDR2 are DFQATT and SNEGSKA (reference sequence). The CDR3 totals 11 residues. V was pared by 6 bases and J by 0 bases, with 5 bases between. CDR3 nucleotide sequence: TGCAGTGCCCCCCTGAACACTGAAGCTTTCTTT. Translated: CSAPLNTEAFF.

The rearrangement uses TRBV27 and TRBJ1-6; no clear D. Per germline, CDR1 MNHEY and CDR2 SMNVEV (reference sequence). CDR3 length equals 13 residues. With 4 bases removed from V and 10 bases from J, the gap between germline ends came to 11 bases. The CDR3 spells CASSYQEGSPLHF. The DNA for the CDR3 is TGTGCCAGCAGTTATCAGGAGGGATCACCCCTCCACTTT.

This chain connects TRBV6-6 to TRBJ2-7, with D possibly TRBD2 on 6 matching bases. Germline V gene sequence: CDR1 MNHNY, CDR2 SVGAGI (reference sequence). The CDR3 runs to 14 residues. V shed 3 bases and J shed 0 bases, with 9 bases lying between them. The CDR3 DNA reads as TGTGCCAGCAGTTATGGGCGGGACTCCTACGAGCAGTACTTC. It translates to CASSYGRDSYEQYF.

This clone is a singleton in its sample. This sample also contains other DNA sequences that code for the same CDR3. V and J are TRBV18 and TRBJ2-7; no clear D gene. CDR3 length: 14 amino acids. Germline V lookup: CDR1 KGHSH, CDR2 LQKENI. V shed 6 bases and J shed 0 bases, with 12 bases lying between them. CDR3 amino acids: CASSPPGLSYEQYF. The CDR3 DNA is TGTGCCAGCTCTCCGCCGGGCCTCTCCTACGAGCAGTACTTC. The full variable domain, in which reference TRBV18 and TRBJ2-7 provide the parts outside the CDR3, is NAGVMQNPRHLVRRRGQEARLRCSPMKGHSHVYWYRQLPEEGLKFMVYLQKENIIDESGMPKERFSAEFPKEGPSILRIQQVVRGDSAAYFCASSPPGLSYEQYFGPGTRLTVT.

The rearrangement uses TRBV7-2 and TRBJ2-1; D unresolved. The germline V gene has CDR1 SGHTA and CDR2 FQGNSA. Trimming shortened V by 2 bases and J by 0 bases, and 8 bases separated the two germline ends. CDR3 length: 15 residues. CDR3 amino acids: CASSLTRSSYNEQFF. For the CDR3, the DNA is TGTGCCAGCAGCTTAACCCGGAGCTCCTACAATGAGCAGTTCTTC. Drawing the rest from reference TRBV7-2 and TRBJ2-1, the complete variable domain is GAGVSQSPSNKVTEKGKDVELRCDPISGHTALYWYRQSLGQGLEFLIYFQGNSAPDKSGLPSDRFSAERTGGSVSTLTIQRTQQEDSAVYLCASSLTRSSYNEQFFGPGTRLTVL.

This clone has only a few counts. The CDR3 sequence: CASRDGARSNQPQHF. CDR3 sequence (DNA): TGTGCCAGTAGGGATGGGGCACGGTCCAATCAGCCCCAGCATTTT. J is TRBJ1-5 and V is TRBV19, with D possibly matching TRBD1 (5 bases). The CDR3 spans 15 residues. Germline V CDR1 and CDR2: LNHDA, SQIVND (reference sequence). Deletions cut 6 bases from V and 3 bases from J, with 15 bases between.

The chain is built from TRBV11-2 and TRBJ2-2, with D maybe TRBD2 (5 bases). This CDR3 has 16 residues. The germline CDR1 and CDR2 sequences are SGHAT and FQNNGV. V lost 2 bases, J lost 4 bases, and 14 bases lay in between. The CDR3 protein is CASSLYGLLGTGELFF. The CDR3 DNA is TGTGCCAGCAGCTTATACGGACTCTTGGGCACCGGGGAGCTGTTTTTT.

This clone was counted only a few times. V gene TRBV5-1 combines with J gene TRBJ2-7; TRBD1 aligns across 8 bases. Looked up from germline, CDR1 is SGHRS and CDR2 is YFSETQ. The CDR3 contains 13 residues. J lost 7 bases, V lost 4 bases, and 7 bases had no gene match. CDR3: CASSLGQGKEQYF. The CDR3 DNA sequence: TGCGCCAGCAGCCTTGGACAGGGAAAAGAGCAGTACTTC.

The chain has TRBV4-1 and TRBJ1-1; 8 bases match TRBD1. The trim removed 1 base at V and 5 bases at J, leaving 9 bases unmatched. The CDR3 extends over 16 amino acids. Germline V gene lookup returns CDR1 MGHRA and CDR2 YSYEKL. This CDR3 reads CASSQGFTGGKTEAFF. In DNA, the CDR3 is TGCGCCAGCAGCCAAGGTTTCACAGGGGGTAAAACTGAAGCTTTCTTT.

J is TRBJ2-4 and V is TRBV4-1, with TRBD2 matching over 14 bases. Looked up from germline, CDR1 is MGHRA and CDR2 is YSYEKL. With 3 bases clipped from V and 0 bases from J, the junction kept 4 bases outside the gene matches. The CDR3 loop spans 18 amino acids. The CDR3 here is CASSQGLAGVLAKNIQYF. CDR3 coding DNA: TGCGCCAGCAGCCAGGGACTAGCGGGGGTGTTAGCCAAAAACATTCAGTACTTC.

The chain employs TRBV11-1 and TRBJ2-5, with 7 nucleotides matching TRBD1. Looked up from germline, CDR1 is SGHAT and CDR2 is FQDESV (reference sequence). This CDR3 has 13 amino acids. J gave up 5 bases and V 4 bases, and 4 bases lay outside the gene matches. The CDR3 DNA reads as TGTGCCAGCAGCTCCGGGACAGTGGAGACCCAGTACTTC. Its translation: CASSSGTVETQYF.

The CDR3 loop is CASSVQGDHSPLHF. CDR3 in DNA: TGTGCCAGCAGCGTTCAGGGGGATCATTCACCCCTCCACTTT. V usage is TRBV9 and J usage is TRBJ1-6; 7 bases are a match to TRBD1. With 2 bases clipped from V and 8 bases from J, the junction kept 4 bases outside the gene matches. The CDR3 extends over 14 amino acids. Germline lookup yields CDR1 SGDLS and CDR2 YYNGEE.

The V call is TRBV19, the J call TRBJ2-2, with 12 bases aligning to TRBD2. The V gene end was trimmed by 7 bases and the J gene end by 5 bases; junction bases not matched to a gene: 2. Germline values: CDR1 LNHDA, CDR2 SQIVND (reference sequence). This CDR3 is 14 amino acids long. CDR3 sequence: CASKGTSGTGELFF. The CDR3 DNA is TGTGCCAGTAAAGGGACTAGCGGGACCGGGGAGCTGTTTTTT.

The rearrangement joins TRBV6-5 to TRBJ1-2, with a tentative D call TRBD1 (5 bases). The ends were cut back, 6 bases at V and 8 bases at J, with 22 bases in the middle. Germline values: CDR1 MNHEY, CDR2 SVGAGI. This CDR3 has 15 residues. CDR3 bases: TGTGCCAGCAGGGAGGGATCGGGGGAATTGGGCGGCTACACCTTC. Its translation: CASREGSGELGGYTF.

The chain combines TRBV9 with TRBJ2-1; TRBD1 is a possible D gene (5 bases). V shed 0 bases and J shed 9 bases, with 13 bases lying between them. This CDR3 has 14 residues. The germline CDR1 and CDR2 sequences are SGDLS and YYNGEE. The CDR3 protein is CASSVALFRGEQFF. The CDR3 DNA is TGTGCCAGCAGCGTAGCTTTGTTTAGGGGTGAGCAGTTCTTC. Supplemented by reference TRBV9 and TRBJ2-1, the full variable domain reads DSGVTQTPKHLITATGQRVTLRCSPRSGDLSVYWYQQSLDQGLQFLIQYYNGEERAKGNILERFSAQQFPDLHSELNLSSLELGDSALYFCASSVALFRGEQFFGPGTRLTVL.